This passage covers 10 T cell receptor beta chains from one sample sequenced in a study of beta chain features in type 1 diabetes. General study results and limits: Moderate but significant shortening of TCRB CDR3s was recorded in all four CD4+ subsets from Type 1 diabetes patients.

Their antigens remain unidentified. Expressed TCRB transcripts got sequenced, as all isolated RNA was reverse transcribed. TCRdb's copy holds only in-frame clones and misses some; the assay was immunoSEQ multiplex PCR. Of 500,000 to 850,000 clones detected, over 11% appear once; the ten largest clones hold less than 0.04%. Material: naive CD4+ T cells from blood. The source of these receptors is a man younger than 30 with type 1 diabetes.

A few counts support this clone. The chain uses TRBV7-9 and TRBJ2-5; 7 bases line up with TRBD1. V trimming: 3 bases; J trimming: 7 bases; junction bases outside the gene matches: 14. The CDR3 spans 16 residues. Germline values: CDR1 SEHNR, CDR2 FQNEAQ (reference sequence). The CDR3 bases are TGTGCCAGCAGCTTCCCCGGGCAGGGGGACCCAGGGACCCAGTACTTC. It translates to CASSFPGQGDPGTQYF.

This chain links TRBV7-9 with TRBJ2-7, with unresolved D. The CDR3 has 11 amino acids. Trimming took 1 base from V and 7 from J, leaving 5 bases between them. The germline V gene has CDR1 SEHNR and CDR2 FQNEAQ (reference sequence). CDR3 sequence: CASSLEEEQYF. CDR3 nucleotides: TGTGCCAGCAGCTTAGAGGAGGAGCAGTACTTC.

This clone came up a few times. As DNA, the CDR3 is TGTGCCAGCAGCTTGGGGGACAGGGAGCCCTACAATGAGCAGTTCTTC. It translates to CASSLGDREPYNEQFF. The chain links TRBV5-6 to TRBJ2-1; TRBD1 aligns across 9 bases. The CDR3 spans 16 residues. V lost 0 bases to trimming and J lost 2 bases; unmatched junction nucleotides: 3. Germline V lookup: CDR1 SGHDT, CDR2 YYEEEE.

This clone has more than one count but fewer than ten. This chain uses TRBV2 with TRBJ2-1, with 10 nucleotides matching TRBD1. Germline assignment: CDR1 SNHLY and CDR2 FYNNEI. The CDR3 has 16 amino acids. V lost 9 bases and J lost 4; bases outside the gene matches: 12. The CDR3 nucleotides read TGTGCCAGTCGCGGGGAGGGGACAGGGGAATACAATGAGCAGTTCTTC. This gives the protein CASRGEGTGEYNEQFF.

This chain joins TRBV6-6 and TRBJ2-1; 8 bases map to TRBD2. The V and J ends lost 2 bases and 6 bases, in that order; junction bases with no gene match: 6. The CDR3 is 15 amino acids. Germline V gives CDR1 MNHNY, CDR2 SVGAGI (reference sequence). The chain's CDR3 is CASSYPRAGGNEQFF. CDR3 coding DNA: TGTGCCAGCAGTTACCCTAGGGCGGGGGGCAATGAGCAGTTCTTC.

This clone has more than one count but fewer than ten. The chain uses TRBV29-1 and TRBJ2-6; TRBD2 is a possible D gene (5 bases). The CDR3 loop spans 16 amino acids. Germline V gene data show CDR1 as SQVTM and CDR2 as ANQGSEA. V was pared by 1 base and J by 0 bases, with 10 bases between. The CDR3 sequence is CSVEVGLISGANVLTF. The DNA for the CDR3 is TGCAGCGTTGAAGTCGGACTGATCTCTGGGGCCAACGTCCTGACTTTC.

V gene TRBV28 combines with J gene TRBJ2-1; weak D call: TRBD2 (5 bases). V was shortened by 0 bases and J by 6 bases, with 18 bases between the two germline ends. The CDR3 contains 17 residues. In germline, CDR1 is MDHEN, CDR2 SYDVKM. In DNA form, the CDR3 reads TGTGCCAGCAGTTTATGGGACTTACGATATTCTTTCAATGAGCAGTTCTTC. It yields the protein CASSLWDLRYSFNEQFF.

This clone was detected a few times. The V gene is TRBV27, the J gene TRBJ2-3, with TRBD1 as a possible D gene (5 bases). The V gene's germline CDR1 is MNHEY and CDR2 SMNVEV (reference sequence). The germline V and J ends were trimmed by 6 bases and 4 bases, with 8 bases remaining between them. The CDR3 is made up of 12 amino acids. The CDR3 protein is CASSARADTQYF. For the CDR3, the DNA is TGTGCCAGCAGCGCCAGGGCAGATACGCAGTATTTT.

This clone has just one count. The chain employs TRBV5-1 and TRBJ2-7; D not certain. The CDR3 contains 14 residues. The germline gives CDR1 SGHRS, CDR2 YFSETQ. V dropped 0 bases and J dropped 0 bases, with 7 bases sitting between them. Here the CDR3 reads CASSLASDSYEQYF. For the CDR3, the DNA is TGCGCCAGCAGCTTGGCCTCTGACTCCTACGAGCAGTACTTC.

In this sample, this clone turned up a few times. V and J are TRBV6-5 and TRBJ2-1; TRBD1 aligns across 8 bases. V lost 5 bases to trimming and J lost 6 bases; unmatched junction nucleotides: 6. Germline V gives CDR1 MNHEY, CDR2 SVGAGI. The CDR3 spans 14 residues. The CDR3 spells CASSLIDRGNEQFF. The DNA of the CDR3 is TGTGCCAGCAGTCTTATTGACAGGGGCAATGAGCAGTTCTTC.